This T cell receptor (beta chain) is drawn from a study of cytomegalovirus exposure and HLA in healthy donors. The PCR had 60 Vbeta and 13 Jbeta primers. Assay: immunoSEQ multiplex PCR; the TCRdb copy retains only in-frame clones and omits some. The data hold just under 150,000 clones, with approximately 79% observed a single time. The V gene's germline CDR1 is GTSNPN and CDR2 SVGIG (reference sequence). The CDR3 loop spans 13 amino acids. V gave up 3 bases and J gave up 2 bases, with 7 bases separating them. With respect to this clone: The target antigen is unknown.

Broader study findings: What a later analysis showed was that several of the most significant clusters appeared linked to common viral pathogens.

The TCR was taken from a woman aged 25 to 39 in good health and CMV-seronegative. The rearrangement uses TRBV30 and TRBJ2-2; the D gene is possibly TRBD2 (5 bases). Sequencing was performed on PBMCs. The chain's CDR3 is CAWRDLNTGELFF. CDR3 nucleotide sequence: TGTGCCTGGAGGGACTTAAACACCGGGGAGCTGTTTTTT.